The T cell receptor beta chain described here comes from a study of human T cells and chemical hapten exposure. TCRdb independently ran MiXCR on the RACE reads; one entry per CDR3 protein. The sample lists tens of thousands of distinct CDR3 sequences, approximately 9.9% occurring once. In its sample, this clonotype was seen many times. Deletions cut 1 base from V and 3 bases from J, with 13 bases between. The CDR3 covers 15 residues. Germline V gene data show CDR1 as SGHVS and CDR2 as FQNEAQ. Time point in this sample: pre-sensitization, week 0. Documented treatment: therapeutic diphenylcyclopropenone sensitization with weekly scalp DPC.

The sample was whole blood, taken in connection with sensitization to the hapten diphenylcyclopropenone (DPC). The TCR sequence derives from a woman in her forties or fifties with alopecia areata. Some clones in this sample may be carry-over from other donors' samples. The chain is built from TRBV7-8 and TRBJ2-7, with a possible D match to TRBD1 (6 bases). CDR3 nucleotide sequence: TGTGCCAGCAGCTTAGAGGGCAGGGGCGGCTACGAGCAGTACTTC. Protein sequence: CASSLEGRGGYEQYF.